This T cell receptor (beta chain) was identified during a study of cytomegalovirus exposure and HLA in healthy donors. With respect to this clone: The antigen is undetermined.

General study points: 150 to 200 TCR beta chains were listed as cytomegalovirus-associated.

Primers for the PCR totalled 60 Vbeta and 13 Jbeta. Assay: immunoSEQ multiplex PCR; the TCRdb copy retains only in-frame clones and omits some. The sample shows about 90,000 clones, about 69% of them seen only once. The material sequenced was PBMCs. This receptor was taken from a woman between 18 and 30 years old in good health and CMV-seropositive.

CDR3 DNA sequence: TGTGCCAGCAGTTACTCGAGGCAGGGGGCTAGGGGCTACACCTTC. Translation: CASSYSRQGARGYTF. The rearrangement uses TRBV6-6 and TRBJ1-2; 8 bases line up with TRBD1. The V segment lost 0 bases and the J segment 8 bases; nucleotides outside the gene matches: 8. This CDR3 spans 15 amino acids. Germline V gene lookup returns CDR1 MNHNY and CDR2 SVGAGI (reference sequence).